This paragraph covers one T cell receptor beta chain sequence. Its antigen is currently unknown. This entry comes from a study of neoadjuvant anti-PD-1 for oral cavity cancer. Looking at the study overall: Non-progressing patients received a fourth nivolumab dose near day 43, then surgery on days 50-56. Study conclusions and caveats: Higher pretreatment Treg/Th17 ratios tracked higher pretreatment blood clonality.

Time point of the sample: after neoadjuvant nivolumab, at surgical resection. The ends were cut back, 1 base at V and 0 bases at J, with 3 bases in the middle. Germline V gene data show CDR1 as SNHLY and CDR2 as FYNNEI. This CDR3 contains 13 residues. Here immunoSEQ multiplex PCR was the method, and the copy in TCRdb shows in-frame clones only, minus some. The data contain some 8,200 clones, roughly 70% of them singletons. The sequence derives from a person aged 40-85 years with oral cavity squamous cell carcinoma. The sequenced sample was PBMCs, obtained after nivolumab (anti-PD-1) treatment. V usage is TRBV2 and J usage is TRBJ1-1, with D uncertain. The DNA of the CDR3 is TGTGCCAGCAGTGAAGAGATGAACACTGAAGCTTTCTTT. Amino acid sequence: CASSEEMNTEAFF.